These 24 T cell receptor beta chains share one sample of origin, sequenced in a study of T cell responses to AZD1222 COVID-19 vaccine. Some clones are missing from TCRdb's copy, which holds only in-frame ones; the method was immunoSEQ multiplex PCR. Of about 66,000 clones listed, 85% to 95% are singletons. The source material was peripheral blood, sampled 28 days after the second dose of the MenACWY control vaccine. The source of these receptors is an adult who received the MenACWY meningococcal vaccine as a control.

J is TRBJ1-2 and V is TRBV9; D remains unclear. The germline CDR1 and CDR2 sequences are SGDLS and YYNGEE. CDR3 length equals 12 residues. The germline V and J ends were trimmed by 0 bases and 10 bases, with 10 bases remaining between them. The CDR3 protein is CASSVDGVDYTF. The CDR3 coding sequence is TGTGCCAGCAGCGTAGATGGGGTGGACTACACCTTC.

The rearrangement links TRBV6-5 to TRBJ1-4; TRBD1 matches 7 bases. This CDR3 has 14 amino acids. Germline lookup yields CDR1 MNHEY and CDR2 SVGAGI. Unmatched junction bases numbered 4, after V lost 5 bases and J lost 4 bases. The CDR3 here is CASSPTGNNEKLFF. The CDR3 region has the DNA TGTGCCAGCAGTCCGACAGGGAATAATGAAAAACTGTTTTTT.

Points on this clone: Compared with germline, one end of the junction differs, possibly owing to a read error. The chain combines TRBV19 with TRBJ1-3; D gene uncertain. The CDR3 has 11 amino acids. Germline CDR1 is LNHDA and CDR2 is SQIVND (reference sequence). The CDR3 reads CVSRAGNTIYF. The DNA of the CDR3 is TGTGTCAGTCGGGCTGGAAACACCATATATTTT.

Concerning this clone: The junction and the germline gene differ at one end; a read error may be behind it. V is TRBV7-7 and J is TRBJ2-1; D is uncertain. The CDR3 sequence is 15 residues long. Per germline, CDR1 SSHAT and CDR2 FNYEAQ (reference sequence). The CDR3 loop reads CASSRTQSSYNEQFF. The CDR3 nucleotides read TGTGCTAGCAGCCGGACCCAAAGCTCCTACAATGAGCAGTTCTTC.

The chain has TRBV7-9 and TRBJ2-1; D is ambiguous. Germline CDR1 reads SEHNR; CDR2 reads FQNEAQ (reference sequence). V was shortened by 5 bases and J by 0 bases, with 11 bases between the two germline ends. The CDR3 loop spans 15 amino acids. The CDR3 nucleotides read TGTGCCAGCAGCCCCGAGCTACTCTCCTACAATGAGCAGTTCTTC. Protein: CASSPELLSYNEQFF.

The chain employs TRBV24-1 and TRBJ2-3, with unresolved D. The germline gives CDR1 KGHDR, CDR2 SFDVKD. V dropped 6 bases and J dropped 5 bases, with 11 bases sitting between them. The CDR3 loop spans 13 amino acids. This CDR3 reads CATSPGELDTQYF. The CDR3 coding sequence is TGTGCCACCAGTCCCGGTGAGCTAGATACGCAGTATTTT.

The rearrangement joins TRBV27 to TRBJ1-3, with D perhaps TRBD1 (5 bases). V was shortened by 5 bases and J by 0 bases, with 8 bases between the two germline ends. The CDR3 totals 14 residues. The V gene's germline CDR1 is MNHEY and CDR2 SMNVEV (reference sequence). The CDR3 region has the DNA TGTGCCAGCAGTGGGGGGGGCTCTGGAAACACCATATATTTT. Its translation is CASSGGGSGNTIYF.

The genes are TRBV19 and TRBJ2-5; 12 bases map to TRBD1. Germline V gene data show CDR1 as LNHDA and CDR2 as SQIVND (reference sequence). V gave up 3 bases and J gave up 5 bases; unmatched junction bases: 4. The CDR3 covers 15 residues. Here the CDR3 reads CASSMMGTGGETQYF. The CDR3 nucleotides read TGTGCCAGTAGTATGATGGGGACAGGGGGCGAGACCCAGTACTTC.

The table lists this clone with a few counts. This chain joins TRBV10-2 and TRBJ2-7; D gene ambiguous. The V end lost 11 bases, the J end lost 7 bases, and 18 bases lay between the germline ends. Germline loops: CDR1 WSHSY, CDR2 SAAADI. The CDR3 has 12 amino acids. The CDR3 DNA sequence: TGCGCCTCGCATGATATTTCCGCGGAGCAGTACTTC. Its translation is CASHDISAEQYF.

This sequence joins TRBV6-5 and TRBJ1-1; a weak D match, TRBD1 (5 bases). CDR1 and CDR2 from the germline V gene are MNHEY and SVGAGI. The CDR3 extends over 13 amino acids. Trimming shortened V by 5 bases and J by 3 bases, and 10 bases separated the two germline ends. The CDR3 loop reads CASSPRQHTEAFF. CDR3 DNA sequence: TGTGCCAGCAGTCCCCGACAGCACACTGAAGCTTTCTTT.

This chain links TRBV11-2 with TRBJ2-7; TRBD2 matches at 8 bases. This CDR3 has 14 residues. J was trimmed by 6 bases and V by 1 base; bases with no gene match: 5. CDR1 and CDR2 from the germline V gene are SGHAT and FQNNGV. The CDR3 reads CASSLAGGRGEQYF. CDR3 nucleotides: TGTGCCAGCAGCTTAGCGGGAGGGCGGGGCGAGCAGTACTTC.

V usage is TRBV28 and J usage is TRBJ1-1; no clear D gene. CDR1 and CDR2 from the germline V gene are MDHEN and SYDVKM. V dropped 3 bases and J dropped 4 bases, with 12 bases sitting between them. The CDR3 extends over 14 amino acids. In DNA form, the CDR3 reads TGTGCCAGCAGTTTGATCAGGCTGGGCACTGAAGCTTTCTTT. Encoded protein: CASSLIRLGTEAFF.

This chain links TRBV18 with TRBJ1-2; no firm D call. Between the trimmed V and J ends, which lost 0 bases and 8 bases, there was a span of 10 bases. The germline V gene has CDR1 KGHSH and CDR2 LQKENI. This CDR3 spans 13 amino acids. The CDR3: CASSPPSIRGYTF. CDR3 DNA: TGTGCCAGCTCACCACCGAGCATTCGAGGCTACACCTTC.

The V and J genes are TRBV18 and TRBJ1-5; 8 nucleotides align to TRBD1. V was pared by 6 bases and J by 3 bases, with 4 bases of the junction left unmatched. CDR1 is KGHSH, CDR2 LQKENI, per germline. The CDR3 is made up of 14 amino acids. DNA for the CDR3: TGTGCCAGCTCGCCAGGGGGCTACAATCAGCCCCAGCATTTT. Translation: CASSPGGYNQPQHF. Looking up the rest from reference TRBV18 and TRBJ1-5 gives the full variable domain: NAGVMQNPRHLVRRRGQEARLRCSPMKGHSHVYWYRQLPEEGLKFMVYLQKENIIDESGMPKERFSAEFPKEGPSILRIQQVVRGDSAAYFCASSPGGYNQPQHFGDGTRLSIL.

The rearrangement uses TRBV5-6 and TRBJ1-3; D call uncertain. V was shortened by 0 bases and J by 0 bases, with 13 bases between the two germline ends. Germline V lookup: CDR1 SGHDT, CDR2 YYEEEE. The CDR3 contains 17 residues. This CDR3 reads CASSLALPVSSGNTIYF. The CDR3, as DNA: TGTGCCAGCAGCTTGGCATTGCCAGTGTCCTCTGGAAACACCATATATTTT.

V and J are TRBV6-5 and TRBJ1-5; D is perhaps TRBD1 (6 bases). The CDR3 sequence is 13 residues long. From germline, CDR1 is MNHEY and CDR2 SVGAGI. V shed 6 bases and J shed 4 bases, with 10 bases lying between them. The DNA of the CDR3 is TGTGCCAGCAGAACAGGGTCAAATCAGCCCCAGCATTTT. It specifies CASRTGSNQPQHF.

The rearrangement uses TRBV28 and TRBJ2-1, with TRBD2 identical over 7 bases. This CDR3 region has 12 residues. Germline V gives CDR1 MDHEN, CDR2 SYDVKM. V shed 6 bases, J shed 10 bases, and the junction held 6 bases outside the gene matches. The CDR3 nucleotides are TGTGCCAGCAGCAGCGGGATCCTCGAGCAGTTCTTC. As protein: CASSSGILEQFF.

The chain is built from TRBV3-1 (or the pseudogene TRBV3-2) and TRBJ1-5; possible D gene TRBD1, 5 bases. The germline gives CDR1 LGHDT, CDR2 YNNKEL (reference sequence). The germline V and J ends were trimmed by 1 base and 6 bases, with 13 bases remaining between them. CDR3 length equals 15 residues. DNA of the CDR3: TGTGCCAGCAGCCAAGGGAGGGCGCAGGGTCAGCCCCAGCATTTT. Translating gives CASSQGRAQGQPQHF.

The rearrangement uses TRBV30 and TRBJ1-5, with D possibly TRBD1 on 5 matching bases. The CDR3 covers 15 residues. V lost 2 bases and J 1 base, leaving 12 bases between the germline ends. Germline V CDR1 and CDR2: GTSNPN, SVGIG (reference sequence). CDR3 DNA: TGTGCCTGGAGTCCCGGGGGGTTGAGCAATCAGCCCCAGCATTTT. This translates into CAWSPGGLSNQPQHF.

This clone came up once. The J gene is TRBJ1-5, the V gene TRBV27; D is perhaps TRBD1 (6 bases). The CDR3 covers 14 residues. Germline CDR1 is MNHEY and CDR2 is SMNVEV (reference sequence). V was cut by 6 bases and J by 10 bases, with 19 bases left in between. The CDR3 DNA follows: TGTGCCAGCAGGGTCTCGGGGGGGCTGAGTCCCCAGCATTTT. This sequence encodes CASRVSGGLSPQHF.

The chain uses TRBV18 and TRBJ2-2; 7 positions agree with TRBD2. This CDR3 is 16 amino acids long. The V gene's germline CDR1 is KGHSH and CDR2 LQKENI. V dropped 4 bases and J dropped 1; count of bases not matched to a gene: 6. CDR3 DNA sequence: TGTGCCAGCTCACGGCGGGAGTGGGAGAACACCGGGGAGCTGTTTTTT. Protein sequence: CASSRREWENTGELFF.

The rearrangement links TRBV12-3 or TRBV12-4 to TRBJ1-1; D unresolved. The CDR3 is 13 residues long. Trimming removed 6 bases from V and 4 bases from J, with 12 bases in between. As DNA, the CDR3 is TGTGCCAGCAGCTCCGACGGACGCACTGAAGCTTTCTTT. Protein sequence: CASSSDGRTEAFF.

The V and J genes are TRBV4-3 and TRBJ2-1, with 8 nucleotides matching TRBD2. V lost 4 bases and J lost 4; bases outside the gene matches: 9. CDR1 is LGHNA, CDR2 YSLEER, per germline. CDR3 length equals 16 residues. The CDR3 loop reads CASSPESGGSYNEQFF. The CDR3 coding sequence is TGCGCCAGCAGCCCGGAAAGCGGGGGATCTTACAATGAGCAGTTCTTC.

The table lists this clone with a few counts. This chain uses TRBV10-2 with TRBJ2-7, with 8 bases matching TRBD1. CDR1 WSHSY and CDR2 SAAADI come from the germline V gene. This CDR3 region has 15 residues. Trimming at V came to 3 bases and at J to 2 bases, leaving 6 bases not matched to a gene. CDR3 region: CASSEANRGTYEQYF. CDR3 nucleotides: TGCGCCAGCAGTGAAGCGAACAGGGGGACCTACGAGCAGTACTTC.